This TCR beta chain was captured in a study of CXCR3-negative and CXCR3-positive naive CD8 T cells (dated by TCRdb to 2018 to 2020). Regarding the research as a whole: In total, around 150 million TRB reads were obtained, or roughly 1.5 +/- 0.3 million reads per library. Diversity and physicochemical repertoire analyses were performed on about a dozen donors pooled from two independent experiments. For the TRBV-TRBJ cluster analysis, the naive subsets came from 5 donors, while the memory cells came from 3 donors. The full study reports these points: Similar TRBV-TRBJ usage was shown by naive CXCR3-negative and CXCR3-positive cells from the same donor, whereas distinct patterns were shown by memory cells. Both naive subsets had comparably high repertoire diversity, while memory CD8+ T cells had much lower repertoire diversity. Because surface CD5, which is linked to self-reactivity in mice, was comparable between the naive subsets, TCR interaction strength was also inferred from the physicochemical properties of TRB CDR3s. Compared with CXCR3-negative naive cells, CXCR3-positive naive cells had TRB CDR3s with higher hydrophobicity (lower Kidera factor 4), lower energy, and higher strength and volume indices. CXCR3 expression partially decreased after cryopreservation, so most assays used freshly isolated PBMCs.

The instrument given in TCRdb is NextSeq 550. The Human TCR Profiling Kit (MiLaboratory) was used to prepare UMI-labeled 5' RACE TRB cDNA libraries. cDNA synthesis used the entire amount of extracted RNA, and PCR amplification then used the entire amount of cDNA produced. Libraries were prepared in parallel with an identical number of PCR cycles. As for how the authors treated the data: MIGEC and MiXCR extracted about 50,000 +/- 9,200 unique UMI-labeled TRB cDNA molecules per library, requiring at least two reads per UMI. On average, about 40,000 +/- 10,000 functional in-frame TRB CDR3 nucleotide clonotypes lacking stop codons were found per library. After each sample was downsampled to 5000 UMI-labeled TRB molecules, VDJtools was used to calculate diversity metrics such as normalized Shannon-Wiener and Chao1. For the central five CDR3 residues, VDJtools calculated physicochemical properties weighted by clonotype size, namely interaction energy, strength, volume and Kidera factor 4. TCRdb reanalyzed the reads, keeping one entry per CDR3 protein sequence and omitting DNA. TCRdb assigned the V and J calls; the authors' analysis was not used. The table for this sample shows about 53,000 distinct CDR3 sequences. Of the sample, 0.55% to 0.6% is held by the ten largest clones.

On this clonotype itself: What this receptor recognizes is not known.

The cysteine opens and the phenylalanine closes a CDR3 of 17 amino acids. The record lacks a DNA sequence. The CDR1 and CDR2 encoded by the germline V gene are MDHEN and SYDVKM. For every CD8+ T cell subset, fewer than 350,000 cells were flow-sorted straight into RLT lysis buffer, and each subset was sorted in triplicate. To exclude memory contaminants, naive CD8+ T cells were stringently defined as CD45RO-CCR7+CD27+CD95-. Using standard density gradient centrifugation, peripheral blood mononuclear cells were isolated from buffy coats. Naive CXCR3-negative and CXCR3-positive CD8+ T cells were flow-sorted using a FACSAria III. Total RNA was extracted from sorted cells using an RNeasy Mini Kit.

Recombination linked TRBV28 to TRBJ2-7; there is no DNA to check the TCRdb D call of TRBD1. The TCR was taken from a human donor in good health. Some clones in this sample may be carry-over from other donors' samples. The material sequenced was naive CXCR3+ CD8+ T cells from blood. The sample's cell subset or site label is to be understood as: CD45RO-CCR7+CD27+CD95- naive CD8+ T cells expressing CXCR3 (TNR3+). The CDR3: CASSSIRVSLSYDEQYF.